This T cell receptor beta chain derives from a study of T cells in Graves' hyperthyroidism and ophthalmopathy. Germline V gene sequence: CDR1 SEHNR, CDR2 FQNEAQ (reference sequence). V shed 0 bases and J shed 2 bases, with 14 bases lying between them. The CDR3 extends over 16 amino acids. About this clonotype itself: The antigen is unknown.

Study results and caveats: Ophthalmopathy, as predicted by the model, came a median around 6 months after the prediction.

The investigators amplified TCR beta CDR3 regions from RNA transcripts. The TCR CDR3 first-round RT-PCR relied on the HTBI primer set. TCRdb re-called the multiplex PCR reads through MiXCR, storing one row per CDR3 protein. Here the sample spans approximately 600,000 distinct CDR3 sequences, about 16% being singletons. This sequence joins TRBV7-9 and TRBJ2-7; either TRBD1 or TRBD2 may supply D (5 bases each). Material for sequencing was blood. This clonotype was sampled from a woman aged 30 to 39 with Graves' hyperthyroidism. The CDR3 nucleotides read TGTGCCAGCAGCTTAGCGCTTGGGACCACAGCCTACGAGCAGTACTTC. This codes for CASSLALGTTAYEQYF.